This T cell receptor beta chain was found in a study of T cells in tumors after PD-1 blockade. Profiling relied on immunoSEQ multiplex PCR, and the TCRdb table lists in-frame clones only, not all of them. This sample has about 20,000 clones, with around 80% found just once. The starting material was PBMCs, obtained before anti-PD-1 treatment. The source is a human donor with basal cell carcinoma.

In DNA, the CDR3 is TGTGCCAGCAGCCTCGGACAGGGAAGAAATTCACCCCTCCACTTT. It yields the protein CASSLGQGRNSPLHF. The V call is TRBV5-6, the J call TRBJ1-6; 8 bases agree with TRBD1. Germline CDR1 reads SGHDT; CDR2 reads YYEEEE. V lost 4 bases and J lost 7; bases outside the gene matches: 7. CDR3 length: 15 amino acids.